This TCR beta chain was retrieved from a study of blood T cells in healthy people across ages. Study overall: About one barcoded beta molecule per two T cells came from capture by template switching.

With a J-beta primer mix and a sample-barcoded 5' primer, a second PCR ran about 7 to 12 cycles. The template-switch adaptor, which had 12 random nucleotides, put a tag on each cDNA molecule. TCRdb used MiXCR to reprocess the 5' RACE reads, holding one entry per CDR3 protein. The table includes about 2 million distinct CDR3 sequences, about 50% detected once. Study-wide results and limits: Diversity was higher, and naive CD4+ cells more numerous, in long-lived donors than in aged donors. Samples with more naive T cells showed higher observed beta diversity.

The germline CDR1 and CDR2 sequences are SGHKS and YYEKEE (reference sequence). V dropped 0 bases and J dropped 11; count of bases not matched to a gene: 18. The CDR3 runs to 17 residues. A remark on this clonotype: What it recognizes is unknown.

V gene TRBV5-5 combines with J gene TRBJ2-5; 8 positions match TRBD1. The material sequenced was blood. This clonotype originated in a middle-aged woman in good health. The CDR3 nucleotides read TGTGCCAGCAGCTTGGTTTCCGGGACAGGTTTCCTGGGGGAGCAGTACTTC. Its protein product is CASSLVSGTGFLGEQYF.